Listed below are T cell receptor beta chains from one sample, sequenced in a study of T cell responses to AZD1222 COVID-19 vaccine. Using immunoSEQ multiplex PCR, the repertoire was profiled, and TCRdb retains in-frame clones only, with some absent. The data hold about 190,000 clones, with approximately 91% observed a single time. The sequencing used peripheral blood, collected on day 0 of AZD1222 vaccination. The receptors originated from an adult in good health. The CDR3 runs from the conserved cysteine through the conserved F or W. The D gene is left open where the match is weak. Only part of the rows carry a size: once, few, many, or a class if the clone is expanded.

d_gene: TRBD1
v_gene: TRBV11-3
j_gene: TRBJ1-1
abundance: .
CDR3nt: TGTGCCAGCAGCTTAGGGACCACCGGGGACAGGAACACTGAAGCTTTCTTT
CDR3aa: CASSLGTTGDRNTEAFF

d_gene: TRBD1
v_gene: TRBV15
j_gene: TRBJ2-7
abundance: .
CDR3nt: TGTGCCACCAGCAGGGACAGGGTGGGAGGCGAGCAGTACTTC
CDR3aa: CATSRDRVGGEQYF

d_gene: .
v_gene: TRBV14
j_gene: TRBJ2-4
abundance: .
CDR3nt: TGTGCCAGCAGCCAAGATTCTAGCGAAAAAAACATTCAGTACTTC
CDR3aa: CASSQDSSEKNIQYF

d_gene: .
v_gene: TRBV6-6
j_gene: TRBJ2-2
abundance: .
CDR3nt: TGTGCCAGCACCCCGGCGGGCGCCACCGGGGAGCTGTTTTTT
CDR3aa: CASTPAGATGELFF

d_gene: TRBD2
v_gene: TRBV27
j_gene: TRBJ2-2
abundance: .
CDR3nt: TGTGCCAGCAGTTTACTAGCGGGGGCAGCCGGGGAGCTGTTTTTT
CDR3aa: CASSLLAGAAGELFF

d_gene: TRBD2
v_gene: TRBV19
j_gene: TRBJ2-4
abundance: .
CDR3nt: TGTGCCAGTACTACGGGACTAGCGGGGGGCCGAGCCAAAAACATTCAGTACTTC
CDR3aa: CASTTGLAGGRAKNIQYF

d_gene: TRBD1
v_gene: TRBV2
j_gene: TRBJ2-1
abundance: once
CDR3nt: TGTGCCAGCAGTGGGGACAGTAATGAGCAGTTCTTC
CDR3aa: CASSGDSNEQFF

d_gene: .
v_gene: TRBV7-9
j_gene: TRBJ2-1
abundance: few
CDR3nt: TGTGCCAGCAGCTTAGATCTCGAGCAGTTCTTC
CDR3aa: CASSLDLEQFF

d_gene: TRBD1
v_gene: TRBV15
j_gene: TRBJ1-2
abundance: .
CDR3nt: TGTGCCACCAGCAGGGACAGGGGGCTTGATGGCTACACCTTC
CDR3aa: CATSRDRGLDGYTF

d_gene: .
v_gene: TRBV15
j_gene: TRBJ2-1
abundance: .
CDR3nt: TGTGCCACCAGCAGAGGAGGGGAGAACAATGAGCAGTTCTTC
CDR3aa: CATSRGGENNEQFF

d_gene: .
v_gene: TRBV12-3/TRBV12-4
j_gene: TRBJ2-7
abundance: .
CDR3nt: TGTGCCAGCAAGTATTCCTACGAGCAGTACTTC
CDR3aa: CASKYSYEQYF

d_gene: .
v_gene: TRBV6-5
j_gene: TRBJ2-7
abundance: .
CDR3nt: TGTGCCAGCTTTCGGCAGACCTACGAGCAGTACTTC
CDR3aa: CASFRQTYEQYF

d_gene: .
v_gene: TRBV6-1
j_gene: TRBJ1-2
abundance: .
CDR3nt: TGTGCCAGCAGTGAAAGGTTATTAGTTAACTATGGCTACACCTTC
CDR3aa: CASSERLLVNYGYTF

d_gene: .
v_gene: TRBV9
j_gene: TRBJ2-2
abundance: .
CDR3nt: TGTGCCAGCAGCGCAATAGCAGGGGTAATCGGGGAGCTGTTTTTT
CDR3aa: CASSAIAGVIGELFF

d_gene: TRBD1
v_gene: TRBV7-9
j_gene: TRBJ2-1
abundance: .
CDR3nt: TGTGCCAGCAGCTTTCCGACAGGGGAGAATGAGCAGTTCTTC
CDR3aa: CASSFPTGENEQFF

d_gene: .
v_gene: TRBV19
j_gene: TRBJ2-7
abundance: .
CDR3nt: TGTGCCAGTAGCCTCGGGGCGGGGATGGTTTACGAGCAGTACTTC
CDR3aa: CASSLGAGMVYEQYF

d_gene: .
v_gene: TRBV5-4
j_gene: TRBJ2-7
abundance: few
CDR3nt: TGTGCCAGCAGCTCCTCCTGGGGCAGGGTCGACCTCAGCTCCTACGAGCAGTACTTC
CDR3aa: CASSSSWGRVDLSSYEQYF

d_gene: TRBD1
v_gene: TRBV28
j_gene: TRBJ1-1
abundance: .
CDR3nt: TGTGCCAGCAGTCCTACCTCGACAGGGGACACTGAAGCTTTCTTT
CDR3aa: CASSPTSTGDTEAFF

d_gene: .
v_gene: TRBV7-9
j_gene: TRBJ2-1
abundance: .
CDR3nt: TGTGCCAGCAGCGCGGTAACAGGTTTCGTAAGCGGTGAGCAGTTCTTC
CDR3aa: CASSAVTGFVSGEQFF

d_gene: TRBD1
v_gene: TRBV7-8
j_gene: TRBJ2-7
abundance: .
CDR3nt: TGTGCCAGCAGCGTCGGTCAGGGGGAATACGAGCAGTACTTC
CDR3aa: CASSVGQGEYEQYF

d_gene: .
v_gene: TRBV27
j_gene: TRBJ2-7
abundance: .
CDR3nt: TGTGCCAGCAGTTTACCCGGGGAGGCCCACGAGCAGTACTTC
CDR3aa: CASSLPGEAHEQYF

d_gene: TRBD2
v_gene: TRBV3-1/TRBV3-2
j_gene: TRBJ2-1
abundance: once
CDR3nt: TGTGCCAGCAGCCAAGTTGCTAGCGGGAGTATCCGGCAGTTCTTC
CDR3aa: CASSQVASGSIRQFF

d_gene: .
v_gene: TRBV19
j_gene: TRBJ1-2
abundance: .
CDR3nt: TGTGCCAGTAGTACGCCCCGAAGGGTTGGCTACACCTTC
CDR3aa: CASSTPRRVGYTF

d_gene: TRBD2
v_gene: TRBV27
j_gene: TRBJ2-7
abundance: .
CDR3nt: TGTGCCAGCAGTGCGGGACTAGCGCCCCTCGACGAGCAGTACTTC
CDR3aa: CASSAGLAPLDEQYF

d_gene: TRBD1
v_gene: TRBV6-5
j_gene: TRBJ2-5
abundance: .
CDR3nt: TGTGCCAGCAGCCGCGTACAGGGGGATGGGACCCAGTACTTC
CDR3aa: CASSRVQGDGTQYF

d_gene: .
v_gene: TRBV3-1/TRBV3-2
j_gene: TRBJ1-5
abundance: .
CDR3nt: TGTGCCAGCAGCCAAGATAGGGTGGTTCAGCCCCAGCATTTT
CDR3aa: CASSQDRVVQPQHF

d_gene: TRBD2
v_gene: TRBV28
j_gene: TRBJ2-2
abundance: .
CDR3nt: TGTGCCAGCAGTTTCTATAGCGGGAGCGGGGAGCTGTTTTTT
CDR3aa: CASSFYSGSGELFF

d_gene: .
v_gene: TRBV28
j_gene: TRBJ1-1
abundance: .
CDR3nt: TGTGCCAGCAGTTTTGGGAACACTGAAGCTTTCTTT
CDR3aa: CASSFGNTEAFF

d_gene: .
v_gene: TRBV12-3/TRBV12-4
j_gene: TRBJ2-2
abundance: .
CDR3nt: TGTGCCAGCAGTTTATTCACCGGGGAGCTGTTTTTT
CDR3aa: CASSLFTGELFF

d_gene: .
v_gene: TRBV2
j_gene: TRBJ1-1
abundance: .
CDR3nt: TGTGCCAGCAGGGTCACGGAGGGGACTGAAGCTTTCTTT
CDR3aa: CASRVTEGTEAFF

d_gene: .
v_gene: TRBV5-1
j_gene: TRBJ2-1
abundance: .
CDR3nt: TGCGCCCGCTGGGGGCCTAGGGGGGAGCGGTACAATGAGCAGTTCTTC
CDR3aa: CARWGPRGERYNEQFF

d_gene: TRBD1
v_gene: TRBV9
j_gene: TRBJ1-2
abundance: .
CDR3nt: TGTGCCAGCAGCCTAGGACAGGGTTGGAACTATGGCTACACCTTC
CDR3aa: CASSLGQGWNYGYTF

d_gene: .
v_gene: TRBV6-1
j_gene: TRBJ1-5
abundance: .
CDR3nt: TGTGCCAGCAGTGAGGCAGGAGGTAGCAATCAGCCCCAGCATTTT
CDR3aa: CASSEAGGSNQPQHF

d_gene: .
v_gene: TRBV19
j_gene: TRBJ1-5
abundance: .
CDR3nt: TGTGCCAGTAGTATTGGGGACAGCAATCAGCCCCAGCATTTT
CDR3aa: CASSIGDSNQPQHF